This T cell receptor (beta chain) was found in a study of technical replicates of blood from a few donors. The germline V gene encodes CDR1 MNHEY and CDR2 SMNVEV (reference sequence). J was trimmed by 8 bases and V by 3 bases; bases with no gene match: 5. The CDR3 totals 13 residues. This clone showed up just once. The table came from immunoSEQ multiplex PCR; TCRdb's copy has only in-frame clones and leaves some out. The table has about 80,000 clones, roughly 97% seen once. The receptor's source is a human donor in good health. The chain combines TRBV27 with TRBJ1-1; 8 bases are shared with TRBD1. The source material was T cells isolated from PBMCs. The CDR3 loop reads CASSFATGAEAFF. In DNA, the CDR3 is TGTGCCAGCAGTTTCGCGACAGGGGCCGAAGCTTTCTTT.